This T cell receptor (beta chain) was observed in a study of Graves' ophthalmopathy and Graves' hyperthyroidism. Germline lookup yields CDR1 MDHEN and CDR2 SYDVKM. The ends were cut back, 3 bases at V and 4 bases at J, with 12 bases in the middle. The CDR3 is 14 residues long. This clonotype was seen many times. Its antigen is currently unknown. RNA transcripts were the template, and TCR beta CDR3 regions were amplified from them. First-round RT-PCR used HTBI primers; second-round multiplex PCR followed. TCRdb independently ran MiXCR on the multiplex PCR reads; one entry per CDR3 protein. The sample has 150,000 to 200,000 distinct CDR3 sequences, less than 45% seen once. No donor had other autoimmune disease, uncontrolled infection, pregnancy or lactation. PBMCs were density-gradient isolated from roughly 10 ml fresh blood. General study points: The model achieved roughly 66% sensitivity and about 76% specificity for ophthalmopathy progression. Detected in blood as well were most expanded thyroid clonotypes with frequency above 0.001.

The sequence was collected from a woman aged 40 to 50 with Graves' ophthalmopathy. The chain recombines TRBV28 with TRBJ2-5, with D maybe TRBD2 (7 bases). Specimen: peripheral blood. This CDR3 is CASSFGGAIETQYF. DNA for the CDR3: TGTGCCAGCAGTTTTGGGGGGGCGATAGAGACCCAGTACTTC.